The 3 T cell receptor beta chains reported below all come from one sample, sequenced in a study of CXCR3-negative and CXCR3-positive naive CD8 T cells. General study points: Naive cells that were CXCR3-positive had more hydrophobic TRB CDR3s (compared with CXCR3-negative naive cells).

Their recognized antigens are unknown. UMI labels and 5' RACE were used to prepare the TRB cDNA libraries. Following a re-call of the 5' RACE reads, TCRdb has one entry per CDR3 protein and lacks DNA. The repertoire table contains more than 70,000 distinct CDR3 sequences. The sequenced material came from naive CXCR3+ CD8+ T cells from blood. The subset here: CD45RO-CCR7+CD27+CD95- naive CD8+ T cells expressing CXCR3 (TNR3+). The receptors stem from a human donor in good health. Some clones in this sample may be carry-over from other donors' samples.

The gene calls are TRBV28 and TRBJ2-7. CDR1 and CDR2 (germline): MDHEN, SYDVKM. The CDR3 has 12 amino acids. The CDR3 spells CASSSYTYELYF.

The chain links TRBV7-9 to TRBJ2-7; TCRdb names TRBD1, which stays unverified in the absence of DNA. The V gene's germline CDR1 is SEHNR and CDR2 FQNEAQ (reference sequence). The CDR3 consists of 15 residues. CDR3 loop: CASSQDSDPTYEQYF.

The chain's CDR3 is CASSQDYSQIQYF. The V gene is TRBV4-3, the J gene TRBJ2-4; absent DNA, TCRdb's TRBD2 call cannot be checked. The CDR3 totals 13 residues. From germline, CDR1 is LGHNA and CDR2 YSLEER.